This TCR beta chain was recovered during a study of T cell repertoires in cytomegalovirus infection. The CDR3 is 13 residues long. V gave up 2 bases and J gave up 2 bases, with 10 bases separating them. Germline assignment: CDR1 SQVTM and CDR2 ANQGSEA. MiXCR, run by TCRdb on the reads, gives a single entry per CDR3 protein. Here the sample spans about 220,000 distinct CDR3 sequences, approximately 40% being singletons. Whole-study results and caveats: In two of eight donors, the top clonotype was HLA-C-restricted CMV-specific.

For this clonotype: Its antigen is still unknown.

The rearrangement links TRBV29-1 to TRBJ2-7; the D gene is possibly TRBD2 (7 bases). The specimen comprised CD8+ T cells from cultured PBMCs, sampled from culture after CMV antigen stimulation. This receptor was taken from a human donor in good health (CMV status not recorded). Some clones in this sample may be carry-over from other donors' samples. Written as DNA, the CDR3 is TGCAGCGTTGAAAGGGGGGGACCCTACGAGCAGTACTTC. This codes for CSVERGGPYEQYF.